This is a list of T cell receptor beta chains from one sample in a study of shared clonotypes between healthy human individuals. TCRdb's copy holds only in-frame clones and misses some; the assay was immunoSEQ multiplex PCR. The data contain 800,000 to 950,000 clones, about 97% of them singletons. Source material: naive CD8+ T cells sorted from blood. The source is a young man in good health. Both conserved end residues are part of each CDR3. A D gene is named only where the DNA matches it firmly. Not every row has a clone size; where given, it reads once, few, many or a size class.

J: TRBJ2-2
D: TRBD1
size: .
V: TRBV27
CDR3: CASSPRTGNTGELFF
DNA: TGTGCCAGCAGTCCTAGGACAGGGAACACCGGGGAGCTGTTTTTT

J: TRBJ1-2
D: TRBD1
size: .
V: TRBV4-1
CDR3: CASSQTTGGGYGYTF
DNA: TGCGCCAGCAGCCAAACGACAGGGGGTGGCTATGGCTACACCTTC

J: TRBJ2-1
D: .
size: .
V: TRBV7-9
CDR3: CASSFSRSPYNEQFF
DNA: TGTGCCAGCAGCTTTTCTCGGTCCCCCTACAATGAGCAGTTCTTC

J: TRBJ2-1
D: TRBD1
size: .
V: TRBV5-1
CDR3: CASSFLDRSSNNEQFF
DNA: TGCGCCAGCAGCTTCTTGGACAGGTCTTCCAACAATGAGCAGTTCTTC

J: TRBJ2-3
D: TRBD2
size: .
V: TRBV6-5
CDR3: CASRLTSGSTDTQYF
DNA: TGTGCCAGCAGACTTACTAGCGGAAGCACAGATACGCAGTATTTT

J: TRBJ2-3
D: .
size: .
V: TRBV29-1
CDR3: CSVGYSGRTDTQYF
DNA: TGCAGCGTTGGGTATAGCGGCCGCACAGATACGCAGTATTTT

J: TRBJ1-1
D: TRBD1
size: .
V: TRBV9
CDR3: CASSVSRQGGRTEAFF
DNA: TGTGCCAGCAGCGTCAGCAGACAGGGGGGGAGAACTGAAGCTTTCTTT

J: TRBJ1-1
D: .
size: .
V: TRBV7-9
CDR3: CASSLGTEAFF
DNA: TGTGCCAGCAGCCTCGGGACAGAAGCTTTCTTT

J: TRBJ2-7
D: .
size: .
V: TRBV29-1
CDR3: CSERTLDGQYF
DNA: TGCAGCGAGAGAACACTTGATGGGCAGTACTTC

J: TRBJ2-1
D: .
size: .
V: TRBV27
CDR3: CASSLGLNNEQFF
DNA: TGTGCCAGCAGTCTGGGGCTCAACAATGAGCAGTTCTTC

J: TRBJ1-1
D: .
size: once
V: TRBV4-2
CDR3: CASSQAVNTEAFF
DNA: TGTGCCAGCAGCCAAGCGGTGAACACTGAAGCTTTCTTT

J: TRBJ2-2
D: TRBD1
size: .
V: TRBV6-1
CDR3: CASSEVGDDRGTPWTGELFF
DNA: TGTGCCAGCAGTGAAGTTGGAGACGACAGGGGTACCCCATGGACCGGGGAGCTGTTTTTT

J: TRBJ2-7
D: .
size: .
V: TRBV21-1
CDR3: CASSKVRQGSEQYF
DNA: TGTGCCAGCAGCAAAGTACGACAGGGCTCCGAGCAGTACTTC

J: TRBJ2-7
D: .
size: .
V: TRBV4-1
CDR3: CASSQVVGTEQGDYEQYF
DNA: TGCGCCAGCAGCCAAGTAGTTGGGACCGAACAGGGCGACTACGAGCAGTACTTC

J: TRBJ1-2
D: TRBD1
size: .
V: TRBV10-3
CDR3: CAISGLTGASNYGYTF
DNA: TGTGCCATCAGTGGATTGACAGGGGCCTCTAACTATGGCTACACCTTC

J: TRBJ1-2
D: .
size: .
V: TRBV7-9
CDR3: CASSSQSRHPYGYTF
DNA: TGTGCCAGCAGCTCGCAGTCCCGCCACCCCTATGGCTACACCTTC

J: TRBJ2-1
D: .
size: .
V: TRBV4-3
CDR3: CASSQDGPRRKTPSNEQFF
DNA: TGCGCCAGCAGCCAAGACGGACCCCGGCGCAAAACCCCGTCCAATGAGCAGTTCTTC

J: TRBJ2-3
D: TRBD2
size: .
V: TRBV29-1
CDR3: CSVEGLAGGFGTDTQYF
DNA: TGCAGCGTTGAAGGGTTAGCGGGAGGGTTTGGCACAGATACGCAGTATTTT

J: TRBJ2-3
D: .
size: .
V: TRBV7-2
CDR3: CASSLGSPGGGTTDTQYF
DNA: TGTGCCAGCAGCTTAGGCTCCCCGGGTGGGGGTACCACAGATACGCAGTATTTT

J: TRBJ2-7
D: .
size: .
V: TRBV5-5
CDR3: CASSSSVRSSYEQYF
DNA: TGTGCCAGCAGCTCCTCCGTCCGGAGCTCCTACGAGCAGTACTTC

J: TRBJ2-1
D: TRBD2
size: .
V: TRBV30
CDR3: CAWSRATAGGSYNEQFF
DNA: TGTGCCTGGAGCCGAGCCACGGCGGGAGGATCCTACAATGAGCAGTTCTTC

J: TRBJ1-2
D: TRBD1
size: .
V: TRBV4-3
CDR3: CASSQWTGQYGYTF
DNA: TGCGCCAGCAGCCAGTGGACAGGGCAATATGGCTACACCTTC

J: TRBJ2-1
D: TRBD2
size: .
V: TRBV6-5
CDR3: CASSYTPSGNNEQFF
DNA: TGTGCCAGCAGTTACACGCCTAGCGGTAACAATGAGCAGTTCTTC

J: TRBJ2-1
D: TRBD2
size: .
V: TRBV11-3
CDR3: CASSESSGSPNEQFF
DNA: TGTGCCAGCAGCGAGTCTAGCGGGAGTCCCAATGAGCAGTTCTTC

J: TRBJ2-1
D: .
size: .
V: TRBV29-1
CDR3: CSVVVGGYNEQFF
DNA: TGCAGCGTTGTGGTAGGTGGGTACAATGAGCAGTTCTTC

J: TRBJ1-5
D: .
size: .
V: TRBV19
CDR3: CASSTRDREPQHF
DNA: TGTGCCAGTAGTACCCGAGACAGAGAGCCCCAGCATTTT

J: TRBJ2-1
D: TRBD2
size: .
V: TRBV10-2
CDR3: CASSESSGKTYNEQFF
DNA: TGCGCCAGCAGTGAGTCGAGCGGGAAAACCTACAATGAGCAGTTCTTC

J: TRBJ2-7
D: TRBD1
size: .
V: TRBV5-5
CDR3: CASSQGQGAWYEQYF
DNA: TGTGCCAGCAGCCAAGGACAGGGGGCTTGGTACGAGCAGTACTTC

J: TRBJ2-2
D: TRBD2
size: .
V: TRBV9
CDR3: CASSVSGRARTGELFF
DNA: TGTGCCAGCAGCGTTAGCGGGAGGGCGCGGACCGGGGAGCTGTTTTTT

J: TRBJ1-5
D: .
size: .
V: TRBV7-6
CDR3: CASSLAQGPQPQHF
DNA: TGTGCCAGCAGCTTAGCTCAGGGTCCTCAGCCCCAGCATTTT

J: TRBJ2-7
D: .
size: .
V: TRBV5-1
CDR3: CASSLALGLRTYEQYF
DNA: TGCGCCAGCAGCTTGGCCTTGGGACTCCGGACCTACGAGCAGTACTTC

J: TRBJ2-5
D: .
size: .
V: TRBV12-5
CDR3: CASGHGVGSDQYF
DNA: TGTGCTAGTGGTCACGGGGTCGGGTCGGACCAGTACTTC

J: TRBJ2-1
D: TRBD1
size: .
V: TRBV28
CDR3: CASTPRDRAYNEQFF
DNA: TGTGCCAGCACCCCCCGGGACAGGGCGTACAATGAGCAGTTCTTC

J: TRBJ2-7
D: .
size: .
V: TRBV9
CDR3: CASSVGAGTYEQYF
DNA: TGTGCCAGCAGCGTAGGAGCAGGAACCTACGAGCAGTACTTC

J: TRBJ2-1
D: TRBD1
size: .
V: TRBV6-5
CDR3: CASSYSQGANNEQFF
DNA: TGTGCCAGCAGTTACTCACAGGGGGCTAACAATGAGCAGTTCTTC

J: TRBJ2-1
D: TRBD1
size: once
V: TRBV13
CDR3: CASSSRQGDNEQFF
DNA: TGTGCCAGCAGTTCACGACAGGGGGACAATGAGCAGTTCTTC

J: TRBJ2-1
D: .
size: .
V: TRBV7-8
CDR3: CASTNLAPAVQFF
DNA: TGTGCCAGCACCAATCTAGCGCCTGCGGTGCAGTTCTTC

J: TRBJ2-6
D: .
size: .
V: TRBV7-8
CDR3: CASSLAGWGSGANVLTF
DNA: TGTGCCAGCAGCTTAGCTGGTTGGGGCTCTGGGGCCAACGTCCTGACTTTC

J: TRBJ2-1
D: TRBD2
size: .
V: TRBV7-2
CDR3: CASSLGTRVSNEQFF
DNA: TGTGCCAGCAGCCTCGGGACTAGGGTCTCCAATGAGCAGTTCTTC

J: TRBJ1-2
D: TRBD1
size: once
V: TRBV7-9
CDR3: CASSPTGGLSNYGYTF
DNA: TGTGCCAGCAGCCCGACAGGGGGATTATCTAACTATGGCTACACCTTC

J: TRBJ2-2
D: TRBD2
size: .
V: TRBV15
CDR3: CATSRGTSGSVGTGELFF
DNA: TGTGCCACCAGCAGAGGGACTAGCGGGAGTGTGGGCACCGGGGAGCTGTTTTTT

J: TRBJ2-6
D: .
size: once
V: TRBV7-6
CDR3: CASSHRDKTLSGANVLTF
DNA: TGTGCCAGCAGCCACCGGGACAAGACCTTGTCTGGGGCCAACGTCCTGACTTTC

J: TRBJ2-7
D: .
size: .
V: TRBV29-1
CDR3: CSVIIPLGAYEQYF
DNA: TGCAGCGTTATAATACCCCTGGGGGCCTACGAGCAGTACTTC

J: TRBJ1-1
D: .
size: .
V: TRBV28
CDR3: CASSERKIVNTEAFF
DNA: TGTGCCAGCAGTGAAAGGAAAATTGTGAACACTGAAGCTTTCTTT

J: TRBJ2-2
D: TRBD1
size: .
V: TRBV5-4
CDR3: CASSSGQGLNTGELFF
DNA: TGTGCCAGCAGCTCTGGACAGGGATTGAACACCGGGGAGCTGTTTTTT

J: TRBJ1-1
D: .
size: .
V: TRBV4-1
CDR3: CASSQERNMNTEAFF
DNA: TGCGCCAGCAGCCAAGAGCGGAACATGAACACTGAAGCTTTCTTT

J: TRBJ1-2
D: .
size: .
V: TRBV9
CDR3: CASSARASYDVSNYGYTF
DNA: TGTGCCAGCAGCGCGAGGGCTAGCTACGACGTCTCTAACTATGGCTACACCTTC

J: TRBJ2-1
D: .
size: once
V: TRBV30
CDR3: CAWSWGYNEQFF
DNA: TGTGCCTGGAGTTGGGGCTACAATGAGCAGTTCTTC

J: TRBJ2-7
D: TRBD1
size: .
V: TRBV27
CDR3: CASSSTGAMNYEQYF
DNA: TGTGCCAGCAGTTCGACAGGGGCGATGAACTACGAGCAGTACTTC

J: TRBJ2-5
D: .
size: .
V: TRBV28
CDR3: CASTPVGEETQYF
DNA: TGTGCCAGCACCCCTGTGGGGGAAGAGACCCAGTACTTC